This TCR beta chain came from a study of T cell responses to AZD1222 COVID-19 vaccine. Study results and caveats: After the peak T cell response, and only then, were repertoires sampled. The study identified only six AZD1222 recipients as seropositive at baseline.

Clones were read by immunoSEQ multiplex PCR, and TCRdb kept only the in-frame ones, dropping some. The sample contains 120,000 or so clones, about 79% of which appear only once. A remark on this clone: What it binds is not known.

Whether given at about 4 or about 12 weeks, second doses were pooled. The length of the CDR3 is 13 residues. V was trimmed by 4 bases and J by 5 bases, leaving 11 bases between them. Source: peripheral blood, taken 28 days after the second AZD1222 dose. This clonotype was sampled from an adult who received the AZD1222 COVID-19 vaccine. The V gene is TRBV12-3 or TRBV12-4, the J gene TRBJ2-5; D might be TRBD1 (5 bases). The CDR3 DNA sequence: TGTGCCAGCAGTTCCTGGGGCCGGGAGACCCAGTACTTC. It yields the protein CASSSWGRETQYF.